The 2 T cell receptor beta chains reported below all come from one sample, sequenced in a study of a mutant IDH1 vaccine in newly diagnosed glioma. The time point denotes: week 35, safety follow-up. Vaccination comprised doses that each held 300 ug of mutant IDH1 20-mer peptide, plus topical imiquimod. Method: immunoSEQ multiplex PCR; TCRdb's copy keeps in-frame clones and lacks some. The table records about 32,000 clones, under 85% of them present only once. For these TCRs, the target antigens are not known. The sequencing used PBMCs, collected from a glioma patient whose treatment included an IDH1 peptide vaccine. The receptors here all came from a woman between 25 and 40 years old with glioma. Some clones in this sample may be carry-over from other donors' samples.

There are a few counts of this clone. The chain employs TRBV29-1 and TRBJ2-4, with D unresolved. Germline values: CDR1 SQVTM, CDR2 ANQGSEA. Trimming removed 7 bases at V and 0 bases at J, with 28 bases between. The CDR3 runs to 19 residues. CDR3 in DNA: TGCAGCGCCCGCGGTTCTCCTTCCCCGGCCCCGGGAGCCAAAAACATTCAGTACTTC. As protein: CSARGSPSPAPGAKNIQYF.

This sequence joins TRBV2 and TRBJ1-2; TRBD1 might be the D (5 bases). Germline assignment: CDR1 SNHLY and CDR2 FYNNEI. The V end was cut by 4 bases, the J end by 7 bases, with 16 bases between. There are 14 residues in the CDR3. The chain's CDR3 is CASSGQGGSLGYTF. The CDR3 DNA is TGTGCCAGCAGTGGTCAGGGTGGGAGTCTTGGCTACACCTTC.